The TCR beta chain under discussion was sequenced for a study of cytomegalovirus exposure and HLA in healthy donors. Losses at the gene ends were 8 bases for V and 4 bases for J; bases not matched to a gene: 7. There are 14 residues in the CDR3. CDR1 is MDHEN and CDR2 is SYDVKM in the germline V gene. Some clones are missing from TCRdb's copy, which holds only in-frame ones; the method was immunoSEQ multiplex PCR. The sample lists 60,000 to 85,000 clones, about 94% occurring once. The chain employs TRBV28 and TRBJ2-3; TRBD2 matches at 9 bases. The clonotype was recovered from a man aged 18 to 35 in good health and CMV-seropositive. Specimen: PBMCs. CDR3 amino acids: CASRGLALADTQYF. CDR3 sequence (DNA): TGTGCCAGCCGGGGACTAGCCCTGGCAGATACGCAGTATTTT.